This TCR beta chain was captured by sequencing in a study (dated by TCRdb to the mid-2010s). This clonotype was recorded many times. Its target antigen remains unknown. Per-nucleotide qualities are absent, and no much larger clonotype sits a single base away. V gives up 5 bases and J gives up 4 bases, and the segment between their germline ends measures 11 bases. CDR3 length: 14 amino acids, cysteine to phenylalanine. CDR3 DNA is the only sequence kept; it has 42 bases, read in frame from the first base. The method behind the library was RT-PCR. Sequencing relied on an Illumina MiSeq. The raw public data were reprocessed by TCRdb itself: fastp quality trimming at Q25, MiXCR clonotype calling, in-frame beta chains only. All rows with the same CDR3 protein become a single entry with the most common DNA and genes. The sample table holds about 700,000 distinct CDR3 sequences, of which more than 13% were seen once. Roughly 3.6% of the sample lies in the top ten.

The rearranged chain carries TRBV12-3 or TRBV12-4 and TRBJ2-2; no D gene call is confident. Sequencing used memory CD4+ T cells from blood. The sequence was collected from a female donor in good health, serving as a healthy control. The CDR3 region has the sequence CASSAPTGTGELFF. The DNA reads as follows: TGTGCCAGCAGTGCCCCAACGGGCACCGGGGAGCTGTTTTTT.